These T cell receptor beta chains were read from a single sample in a study of HIV-infected patients and healthy controls. TCRdb re-called the 5' RACE reads through MiXCR, storing one row per CDR3 protein. The data contain under 5,000 distinct CDR3 sequences, around 5.2% of them singletons. The input for sequencing was blood, taken during antiretroviral therapy. The origin of the receptors is an adult with HIV infection. The CDR3 runs from the conserved cysteine through the conserved F or W. Fields, in order: clone size, D gene, J gene, CDR3 length, V gene, CDR3 protein, CDR3 DNA. A D gene is named only where the DNA matches it firmly. Not all rows give a size; the values are once, few, many and, for expanded clones, a class.

>medium-sized|.|TRBJ2-7|14|TRBV28
CASSHRGGAYEQYF
TGTGCCAGCAGCCACAGGGGGGGGGCCTACGAGCAGTACTTC
>few|TRBD2|TRBJ2-1|16|TRBV28
CASSRRLAGNYNEQFF
TGTGCCAGCAGTCGGAGACTAGCGGGAAACTACAATGAGCAGTTCTTC
>.|TRBD2|TRBJ2-3|15|TRBV5-1
CASSPGLADTDTQYF
TGCGCCAGCAGCCCGGGACTAGCGGACACAGATACGCAGTATTTT
>many|TRBD2|TRBJ2-3|17|TRBV27
CASSPGPSGFYSDTQYF
TGTGCCAGCAGTCCAGGCCCTAGCGGGTTTTATTCGGATACGCAGTATTTT
>many|.|TRBJ1-1|13|TRBV29-1
CSVEMGANTEAFF
TGCAGCGTTGAGATGGGGGCGAACACTGAAGCTTTCTTT
>few|TRBD2|TRBJ2-7|12|TRBV6-2/TRBV6-3
CASGGSSYEQYF
TGTGCCAGCGGCGGGAGCTCCTACGAGCAGTACTTC
>medium-sized|.|TRBJ1-1|15|TRBV12-3/TRBV12-4
CASSRRYAGGTEAFF
TGTGCCAGCAGTAGACGGTATGCCGGAGGCACTGAAGCTTTCTTT
>.|TRBD1|TRBJ2-3|16|TRBV15
CATSRPDRGLGDTQYF
TGTGCCACCAGCAGACCCGACAGGGGGCTAGGCGATACGCAGTATTTT
>few|.|TRBJ2-2|17|TRBV14
CASSQVRSQGGTGELFF
TGTGCCAGCAGCCAAGTTCGTAGCCAGGGAGGCACCGGGGAGCTGTTTTTT
>medium-sized|.|TRBJ1-5|13|TRBV12-3/TRBV12-4
CASSSRVNQPQHF
TGTGCCAGCAGTTCAAGGGTGAATCAGCCCCAGCATTTT
>many|.|TRBJ1-1|11|TRBV7-2
CASSPYTEAFF
TGTGCCAGCAGCCCCTACACTGAAGCTTTCTTT
>many|TRBD2|TRBJ2-3|13|TRBV6-2/TRBV6-3
CASSAGATDTQYF
TGTGCCAGCTCGGCGGGAGCGACAGATACGCAGTATTTT
>many|.|TRBJ1-5|13|TRBV9
CASSVTGNQPQHF
TGTGCCAGCAGCGTCACAGGCAATCAGCCCCAGCATTTT
>medium-sized|.|TRBJ2-3|13|TRBV9
CASSVGGPDTQYF
TGTGCCAGCAGCGTAGGGGGGCCAGATACGCAGTATTTT
>few|.|TRBJ2-7|17|TRBV6-5
CASSYSRWQVPIYEQYF
TGTGCCAGCAGTTACTCTCGGTGGCAGGTCCCTATTTACGAGCAGTACTTC
>medium-sized|.|TRBJ1-1|16|TRBV11-2
CASSSFLFFFNTEAFF
TGTGCCAGCAGCTCGTTCCTGTTCTTTTTTAACACTGAAGCTTTCTTT
>many|.|TRBJ2-3|15|TRBV28
CASSFAGPATDTQYF
TGTGCCAGCAGTTTCGCAGGTCCCGCCACAGATACGCAGTATTTT
>many|.|TRBJ2-3|12|TRBV30
CAFTRRPDTQYF
TGTGCCTTTACTAGACGCCCAGATACGCAGTATTTT
>many|TRBD2|TRBJ2-1|16|TRBV12-3/TRBV12-4
CASIVSGRAYYNEQFF
TGTGCCAGCATAGTTAGCGGGAGGGCCTACTACAATGAGCAGTTCTTC
>medium-sized|.|TRBJ1-6|16|TRBV20-1
CSARDQGRPRNSPLHF
TGCAGTGCTAGAGATCAGGGGCGGCCACGTAATTCACCCCTCCACTTT
>.|.|TRBJ2-3|14|TRBV9
CASSVRGGLDTQYF
TGTGCCAGCAGCGTAAGGGGGGGCCTAGATACGCAGTATTTT
>medium-sized|.|TRBJ1-2|18|TRBV12-3/TRBV12-4
CASSLHWSNPGESYGYTF
TGTGCCAGCAGTTTACATTGGAGCAACCCAGGGGAATCCTATGGCTACACCTTC
>many|.|TRBJ2-3|14|TRBV7-2
CASSPEGGTDTQYF
TGTGCCAGCAGCCCAGAGGGGGGCACAGATACGCAGTATTTT
>many|.|TRBJ2-7|12|TRBV18
CASSSESYEQYF
TGTGCCAGCTCATCCGAGAGCTACGAGCAGTACTTC
>medium-sized|.|TRBJ2-7|12|TRBV20-1
CSARAGGHEQYF
TGCAGTGCTAGGGCAGGAGGCCACGAGCAGTACTTC
>medium-sized|.|TRBJ2-2|13|TRBV27
CASSFTLAGELFF
TGTGCCAGCAGTTTCACACTCGCCGGGGAGCTGTTTTTT
>medium-sized|.|TRBJ2-7|16|TRBV7-8
CASSHGRDKSLYEQYF
TGTGCCAGCAGCCACGGACGGGACAAGTCCCTGTACGAGCAGTACTTC
>many|TRBD2|TRBJ2-5|14|TRBV7-9
CASSIGLVAETQYF
TGTGCCAGCAGCATAGGACTAGTGGCAGAGACCCAGTACTTC
>hyperexpanded|.|TRBJ1-1|14|TRBV4-2
CASRYGTGNTEAFF
TGTGCCAGCAGGTACGGGACCGGGAACACTGAAGCTTTCTTT
>many|.|TRBJ2-1|14|TRBV20-1
CSARLSQRGGEQFF
TGCAGTGCTAGACTCTCCCAGAGGGGCGGTGAGCAGTTCTTC
>few|TRBD1|TRBJ2-5|14|TRBV5-1
CASSLGQGEETQYF
TGCGCCAGCAGCTTGGGACAGGGGGAAGAGACCCAGTACTTC
>medium-sized|TRBD2|TRBJ2-2|16|TRBV15
CATSREGSGRAGELFF
TGTGCCACCAGCAGAGAAGGAAGCGGGAGGGCCGGGGAGCTGTTTTTT
>medium-sized|.|TRBJ2-3|16|TRBV29-1
CSVDPGGALGTDTQYF
TGCAGCGTTGATCCCGGTGGGGCCTTGGGTACAGATACGCAGTATTTT
>medium-sized|.|TRBJ2-5|16|TRBV13
CASSSEGGTTQETQYF
TGTGCCAGCAGCTCGGAGGGGGGGACTACCCAAGAGACCCAGTACTTC
>many|TRBD2|TRBJ2-1|13|TRBV5-1
CASRTGGYNEQFF
TGCGCCAGCCGGACGGGGGGTTACAATGAGCAGTTCTTC
>many|.|TRBJ1-2|15|TRBV27
CASSLSPMGGSGYTF
TGTGCCAGCAGTTTATCCCCAATGGGTGGTAGCGGCTACACCTTC
>medium-sized|TRBD1|TRBJ2-1|14|TRBV2
CASRGRTGENEQFF
TGTGCCAGCAGGGGGAGGACAGGGGAGAATGAGCAGTTCTTC
>many|TRBD2|TRBJ2-7|14|TRBV5-6
CASSPPRESFGQYF
TGTGCCAGCAGTCCTCCGCGGGAGTCCTTTGGGCAGTACTTC
>many|TRBD1|TRBJ1-1|15|TRBV20-1
CSARGGTGGNTEAFF
TGCAGTGCTAGAGGAGGGACAGGGGGGAACACTGAAGCTTTCTTT